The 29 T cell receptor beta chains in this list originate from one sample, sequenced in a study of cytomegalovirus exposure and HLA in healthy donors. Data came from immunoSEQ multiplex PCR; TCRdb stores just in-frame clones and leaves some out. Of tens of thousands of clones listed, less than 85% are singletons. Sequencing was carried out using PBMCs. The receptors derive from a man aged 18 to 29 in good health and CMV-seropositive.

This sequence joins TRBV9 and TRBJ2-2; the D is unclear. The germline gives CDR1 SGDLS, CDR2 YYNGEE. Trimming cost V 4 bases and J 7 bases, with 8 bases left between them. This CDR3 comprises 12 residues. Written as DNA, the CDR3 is TGTGCCAGCAGCTCTCACGGCGGGGAGCTGTTTTTT. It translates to CASSSHGGELFF.

The CDR3 loop is CASSQEGTGFNQPQHF. The CDR3 nucleotides are TGCGCCAGCAGCCAAGAGGGGACAGGGTTCAATCAGCCCCAGCATTTT. The V call is TRBV4-1, the J call TRBJ1-5; TRBD1 aligns across 9 bases. The J segment lost 3 bases and the V segment lost 0 bases, leaving 3 bases of the junction unmatched. CDR1 and CDR2 from the germline V gene are MGHRA and YSYEKL. The length of the CDR3 is 16 residues.

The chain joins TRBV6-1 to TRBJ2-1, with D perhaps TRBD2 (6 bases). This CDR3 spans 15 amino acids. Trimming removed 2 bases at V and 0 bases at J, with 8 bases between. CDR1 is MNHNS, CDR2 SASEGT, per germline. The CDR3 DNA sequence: TGTGCCAGCAGTGAATGGGGGGACTCCTACAATGAGCAGTTCTTC. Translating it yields CASSEWGDSYNEQFF.

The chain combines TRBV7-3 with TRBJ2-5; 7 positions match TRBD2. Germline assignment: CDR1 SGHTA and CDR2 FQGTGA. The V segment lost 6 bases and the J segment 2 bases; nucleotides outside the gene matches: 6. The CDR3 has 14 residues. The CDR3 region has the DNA TGTGCCAGCAGTATCAACGGGGGGCAAGAGACCCAGTACTTC. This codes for CASSINGGQETQYF. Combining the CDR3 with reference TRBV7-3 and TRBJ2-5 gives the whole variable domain GAGVSQTPSNKVTEKGKYVELRCDPISGHTALYWYRQSLGQGPEFLIYFQGTGAADDSGLPNDRFFAVRPEGSVSTLKIQRTERGDSAVYLCASSINGGQETQYFGPGTRLLVL.

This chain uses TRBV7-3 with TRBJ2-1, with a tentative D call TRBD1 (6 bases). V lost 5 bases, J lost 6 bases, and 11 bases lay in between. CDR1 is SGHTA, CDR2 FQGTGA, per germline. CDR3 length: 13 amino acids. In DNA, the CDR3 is TGTGCCAGCAGCGGGGGCGCGTCCAATGAGCAGTTCTTC. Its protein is CASSGGASNEQFF.

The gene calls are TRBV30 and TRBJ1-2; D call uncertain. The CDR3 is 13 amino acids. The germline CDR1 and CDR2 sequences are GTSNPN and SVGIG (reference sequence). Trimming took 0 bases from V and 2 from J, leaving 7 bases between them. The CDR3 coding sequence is TGTGCCTGGAGTGTGGTACAGAACTATGGCTACACCTTC. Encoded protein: CAWSVVQNYGYTF.

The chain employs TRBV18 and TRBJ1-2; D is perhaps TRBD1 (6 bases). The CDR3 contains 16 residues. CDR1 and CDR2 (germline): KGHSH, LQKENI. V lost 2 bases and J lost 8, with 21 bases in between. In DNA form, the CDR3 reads TGTGCCAGCTCACCAGATTTGGGGGCCACCTTTCTGGGCTACACCTTC. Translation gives CASSPDLGATFLGYTF.

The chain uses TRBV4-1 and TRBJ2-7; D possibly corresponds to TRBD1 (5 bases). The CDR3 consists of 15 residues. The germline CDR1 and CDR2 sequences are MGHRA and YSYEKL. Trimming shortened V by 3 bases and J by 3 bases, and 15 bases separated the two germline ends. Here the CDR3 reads CASSQRHQGDYEQYF. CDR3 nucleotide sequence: TGCGCCAGCAGCCAGCGACACCAGGGCGACTACGAGCAGTACTTC.

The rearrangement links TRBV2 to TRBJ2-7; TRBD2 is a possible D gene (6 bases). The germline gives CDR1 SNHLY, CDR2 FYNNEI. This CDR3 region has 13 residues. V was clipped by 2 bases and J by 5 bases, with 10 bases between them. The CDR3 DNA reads TGTGCCAGCAGTGAACAGGGCGGGGACGAGCAGTACGTC. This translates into CASSEQGGDEQYV.

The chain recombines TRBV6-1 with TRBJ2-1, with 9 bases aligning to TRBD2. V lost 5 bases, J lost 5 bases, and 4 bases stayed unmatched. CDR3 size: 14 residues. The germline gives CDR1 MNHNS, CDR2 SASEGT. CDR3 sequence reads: CASSPGLANNEQFF. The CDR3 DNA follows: TGTGCCAGCAGTCCGGGACTAGCAAACAATGAGCAGTTCTTC.

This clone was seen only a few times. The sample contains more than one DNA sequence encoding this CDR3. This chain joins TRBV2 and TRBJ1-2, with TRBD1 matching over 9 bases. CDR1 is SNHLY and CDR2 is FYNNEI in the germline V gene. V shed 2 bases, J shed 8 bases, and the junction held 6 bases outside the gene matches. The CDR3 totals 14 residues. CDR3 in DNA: TGTGCCAGCAGTGAACGGGGACAGGGAGCGGGCTACACCTTC. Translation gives CASSERGQGAGYTF.

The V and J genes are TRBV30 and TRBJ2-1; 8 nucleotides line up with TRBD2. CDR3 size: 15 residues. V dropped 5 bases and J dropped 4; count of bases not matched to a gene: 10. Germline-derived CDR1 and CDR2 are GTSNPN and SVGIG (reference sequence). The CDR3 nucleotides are TGTGCCTGGCAGGCGGCGGGGGGACTTTACAATGAGCAGTTCTTC. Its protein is CAWQAAGGLYNEQFF.

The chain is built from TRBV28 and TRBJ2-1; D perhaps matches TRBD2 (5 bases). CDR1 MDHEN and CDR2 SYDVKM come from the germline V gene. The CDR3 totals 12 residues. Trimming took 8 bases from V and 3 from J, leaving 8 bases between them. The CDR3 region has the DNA TGTGCCAGCGGGAGCGGCTACAATGAGCAGTTCTTC. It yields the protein CASGSGYNEQFF.

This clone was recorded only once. The CDR3 reads CASSFSSYNEQFF. The CDR3 bases are TGTGCCAGCAGTTTCAGCTCCTACAATGAGCAGTTCTTC. The gene calls are TRBV27 and TRBJ2-1; D not certain. The length of the CDR3 is 13 residues. The V end lost 3 bases, the J end lost 0 bases, and 3 bases lay between the germline ends. Per germline, CDR1 MNHEY and CDR2 SMNVEV (reference sequence).

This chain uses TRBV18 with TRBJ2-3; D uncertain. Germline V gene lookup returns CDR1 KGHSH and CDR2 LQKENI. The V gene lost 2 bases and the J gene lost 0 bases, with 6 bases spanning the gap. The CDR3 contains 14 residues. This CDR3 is CASSPGRSTDTQYF. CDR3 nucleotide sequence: TGTGCCAGCTCACCAGGGCGTAGCACAGATACGCAGTATTTT.

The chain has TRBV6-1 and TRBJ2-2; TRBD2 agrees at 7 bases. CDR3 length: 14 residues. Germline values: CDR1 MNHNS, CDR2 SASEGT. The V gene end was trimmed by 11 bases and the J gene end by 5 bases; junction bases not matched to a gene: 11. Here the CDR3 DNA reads TGTGCCCTTAGGGAGGGAAGGGTGACCGGGGAGCTGTTTTTT. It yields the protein CALREGRVTGELFF.

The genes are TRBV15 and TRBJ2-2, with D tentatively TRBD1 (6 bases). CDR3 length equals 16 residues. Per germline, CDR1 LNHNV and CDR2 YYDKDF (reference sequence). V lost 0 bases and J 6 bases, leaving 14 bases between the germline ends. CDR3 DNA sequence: TGTGCCACCAGCAGAGATGGCAGGGGTAAGTCCGGGGAGCTGTTTTTT. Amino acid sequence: CATSRDGRGKSGELFF.

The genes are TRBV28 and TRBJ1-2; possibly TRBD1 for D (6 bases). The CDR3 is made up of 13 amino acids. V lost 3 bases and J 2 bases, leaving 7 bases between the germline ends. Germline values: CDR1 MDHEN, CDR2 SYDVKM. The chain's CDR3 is CASSFDRNYGYTF. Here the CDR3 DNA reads TGTGCCAGCAGTTTTGACAGGAACTATGGCTACACCTTC.

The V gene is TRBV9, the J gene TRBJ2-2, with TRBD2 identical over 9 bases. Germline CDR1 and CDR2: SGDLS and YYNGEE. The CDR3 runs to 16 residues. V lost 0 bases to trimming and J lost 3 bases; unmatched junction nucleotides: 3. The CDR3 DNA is TGTGCCAGCAGCGTAGCACTAGCGGGCCACACCGGGGAGCTGTTTTTT. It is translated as CASSVALAGHTGELFF.

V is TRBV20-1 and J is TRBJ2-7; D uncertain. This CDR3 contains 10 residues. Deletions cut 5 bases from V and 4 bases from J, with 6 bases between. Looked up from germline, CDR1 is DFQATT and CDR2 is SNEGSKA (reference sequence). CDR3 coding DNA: TGCAGTGCTCATTCATACGAGCAGTACTTC. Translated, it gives CSAHSYEQYF.

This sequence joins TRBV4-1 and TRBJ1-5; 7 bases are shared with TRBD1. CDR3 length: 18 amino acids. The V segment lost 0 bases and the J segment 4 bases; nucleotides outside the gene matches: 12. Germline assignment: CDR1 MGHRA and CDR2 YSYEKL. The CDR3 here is CASSQDGGGWLGNQPQHF. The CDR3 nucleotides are TGCGCCAGCAGCCAAGATGGAGGGGGCTGGCTGGGTAATCAGCCCCAGCATTTT.

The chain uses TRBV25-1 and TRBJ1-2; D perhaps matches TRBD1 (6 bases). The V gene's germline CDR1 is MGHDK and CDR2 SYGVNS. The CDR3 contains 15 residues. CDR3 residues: CAEQQGPHQDYGYTF. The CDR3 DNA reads TGTGCTGAGCAACAGGGCCCCCATCAGGACTATGGCTACACCTTC.

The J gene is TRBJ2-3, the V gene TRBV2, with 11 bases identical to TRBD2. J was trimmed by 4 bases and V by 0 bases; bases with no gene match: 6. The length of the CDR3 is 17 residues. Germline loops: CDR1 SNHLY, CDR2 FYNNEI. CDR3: CASSEARASGRSDTQYF. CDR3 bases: TGTGCCAGCAGTGAAGCGAGGGCTAGCGGGAGGTCAGATACGCAGTATTTT.

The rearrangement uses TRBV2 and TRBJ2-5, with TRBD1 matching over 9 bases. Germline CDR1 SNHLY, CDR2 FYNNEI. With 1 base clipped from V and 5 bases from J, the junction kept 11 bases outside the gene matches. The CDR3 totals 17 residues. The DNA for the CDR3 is TGTGCCAGCAGTGAAGGAGCCTGGGGGGACAGGGCTGAGACCCAGTACTTC. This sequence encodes CASSEGAWGDRAETQYF.

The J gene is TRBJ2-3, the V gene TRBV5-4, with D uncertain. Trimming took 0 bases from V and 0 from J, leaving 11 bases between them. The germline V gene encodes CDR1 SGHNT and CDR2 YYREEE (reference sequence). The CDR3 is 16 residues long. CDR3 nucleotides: TGTGCCAGCAGCTTGGGGCGGCCTATCAGCACAGATACGCAGTATTTT. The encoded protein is CASSLGRPISTDTQYF.

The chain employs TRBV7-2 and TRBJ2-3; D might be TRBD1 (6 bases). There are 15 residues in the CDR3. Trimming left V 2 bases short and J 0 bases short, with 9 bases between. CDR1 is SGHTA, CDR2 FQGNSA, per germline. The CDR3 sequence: CASSLSQGSTDTQYF. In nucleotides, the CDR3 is TGTGCCAGCAGCTTAAGTCAGGGGAGCACAGATACGCAGTATTTT.

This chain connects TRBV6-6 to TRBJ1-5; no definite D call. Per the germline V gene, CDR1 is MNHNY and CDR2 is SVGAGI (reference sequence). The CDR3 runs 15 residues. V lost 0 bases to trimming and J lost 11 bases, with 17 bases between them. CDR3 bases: TGTGCCAGCAGTTACTCATGGTCGGGGTTGAAGGCCCAGCATTTT. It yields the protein CASSYSWSGLKAQHF.

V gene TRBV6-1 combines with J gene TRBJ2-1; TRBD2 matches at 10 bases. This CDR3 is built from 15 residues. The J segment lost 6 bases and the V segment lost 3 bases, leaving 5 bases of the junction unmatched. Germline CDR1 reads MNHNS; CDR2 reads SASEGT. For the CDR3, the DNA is TGTGCCAGCAGTGAGACGTCTAGCGGGAGCAATGAGCAGTTCTTC. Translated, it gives CASSETSSGSNEQFF.

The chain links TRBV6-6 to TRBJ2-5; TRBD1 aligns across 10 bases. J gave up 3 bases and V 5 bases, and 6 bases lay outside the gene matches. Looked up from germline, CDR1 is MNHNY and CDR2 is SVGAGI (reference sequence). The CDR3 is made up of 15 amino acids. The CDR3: CASSAGTGEKETQYF. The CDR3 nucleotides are TGTGCCAGCAGTGCCGGGACAGGGGAAAAAGAGACCCAGTACTTC.